Each of the 21 T cell receptor beta chains below was sequenced from the same sample in a study of T cells in Graves' hyperthyroidism and ophthalmopathy. Regions amplified from RNA transcripts were the TCR beta CDR3 regions. When the TCR CDR3 underwent first-round RT-PCR, the HTBI primer set was used. TCRdb re-derived calls from the multiplex PCR reads in MiXCR, one entry per CDR3 protein. The sample records fewer than 450,000 distinct CDR3 sequences, about 14% being singletons. The sample consisted of blood. All receptors derive from a man aged 45-65 years with Graves' ophthalmopathy.

This clonotype was counted many times. The chain uses TRBV19 and TRBJ2-1; 15 bases match TRBD2. V trimming: 7 bases; J trimming: 3 bases; junction bases outside the gene matches: 7. Germline CDR1 and CDR2: LNHDA and SQIVND (reference sequence). CDR3 length: 17 amino acids. The chain's CDR3 is CASTGLAGGRIYNEQFF. The CDR3 DNA reads as TGTGCCAGTACGGGACTAGCGGGAGGACGAATCTACAATGAGCAGTTCTTC.

As concerns this clonotype: Lacking the conserved final phenylalanine or tryptophan, this CDR3 likely reflects a read error. V and J are TRBV27 and TRBJ1-2; 7 bases map to TRBD1. With V trimmed by 6 bases and J by 1 base, 8 bases remained unmatched. This CDR3 has 15 residues. The V gene's germline CDR1 is MNHEY and CDR2 SMNVEV (reference sequence). CDR3 bases: TGTGCCAGCAGCTCGGAACAGGGGCATAACTATGGCTACACCTCC. It codes for CASSSEQGHNYGYTS.

This chain joins TRBV29-1 and TRBJ2-1; the D call may be TRBD1 or TRBD2 (6 bases each). Germline V lookup: CDR1 SQVTM, CDR2 ANQGSEA. V was trimmed by 1 base and J by 5 bases, leaving 12 bases between them. The CDR3 loop spans 14 amino acids. The CDR3 DNA reads as TGCAGCGTTGAAGCGGGGGCACCTCACAATGAGCAGTTCTTC. Encoded protein: CSVEAGAPHNEQFF.

This clonotype has ten or more counts. The genes are TRBV5-1 and TRBJ2-5, with TRBD2 matching 11 bases. Germline V gives CDR1 SGHRS, CDR2 YFSETQ. V trimming: 7 bases; J trimming: 5 bases; junction bases outside the gene matches: 4. This CDR3 has 13 amino acids. CDR3 in amino acids: CASALAGEETQYF. For the CDR3, the DNA is TGCGCCAGCGCACTAGCGGGAGAGGAGACCCAGTACTTC. Combining the CDR3 with reference TRBV5-1 and TRBJ2-5 gives the whole variable domain KAGVTQTPRYLIKTRGQQVTLSCSPISGHRSVSWYQQTPGQGLQFLFEYFSETQRNKGNFPGRFSGRQFSNSRSEMNVSTLELGDSALYLCASALAGEETQYFGPGTRLLVL.

This clonotype was seen repeatedly, ten times or more. The rearrangement links TRBV20-1 to TRBJ2-7, with TRBD2 matching over 13 bases. Germline V gene data show CDR1 as DFQATT and CDR2 as SNEGSKA (reference sequence). With V trimmed by 4 bases and J by 3 bases, 6 bases remained unmatched. The CDR3 is 15 residues long. CDR3 loop: CSANLGTSGIYEQYF. The CDR3 region has the DNA TGCAGTGCTAACCTCGGGACTAGCGGGATCTACGAGCAGTACTTC.

This clonotype was observed a handful of times. The CDR3 protein is CASSLVGQGGETQYF. In nucleotides, the CDR3 is TGCGCCAGCAGCCTCGTGGGACAGGGCGGAGAGACCCAGTACTTC. The rearrangement uses TRBV5-1 and TRBJ2-5; 9 bases map to TRBD1. The CDR3 covers 15 residues. V lost 4 bases, J lost 4 bases, and 8 bases stayed unmatched. Germline V gives CDR1 SGHRS, CDR2 YFSETQ.

The chain couples TRBV20-1 to TRBJ1-1; D remains unclear. The CDR3 totals 13 residues. V lost 3 bases and J lost 4, with 12 bases in between. CDR1 and CDR2 (germline): DFQATT, SNEGSKA (reference sequence). DNA of the CDR3: TGCAGTGCTAGTCGGGGAGTCGGCACTGAAGCTTTCTTT. This codes for CSASRGVGTEAFF.

The chain couples TRBV9 to TRBJ1-3; TRBD1 matches at 9 bases. The CDR3 totals 17 residues. CDR1 is SGDLS, CDR2 YYNGEE, per germline. Trimming took 3 bases from V and 2 from J; bases not matched to a gene: 9. The CDR3 here is CASSATGQGITGNTIYF. CDR3 nucleotide sequence: TGTGCCAGCAGCGCAACAGGACAGGGGATAACTGGAAACACCATATATTTT.

This clonotype was counted at least ten times. The genes are TRBV5-1 and TRBJ2-1, with 15 bases aligning to TRBD2. Germline assignment: CDR1 SGHRS and CDR2 YFSETQ. V lost 7 bases to trimming and J lost 8 bases; unmatched junction nucleotides: 4. This CDR3 has 14 residues. The DNA for the CDR3 is TGCGCCAGCGGACTAGCGGGAGGGCAGTATGAGCAGTTCTTC. Its protein is CASGLAGGQYEQFF.

The table lists this clonotype with a few counts. V usage is TRBV9 and J usage is TRBJ1-4; tentative D call: TRBD1 (5 bases). The germline CDR1 and CDR2 sequences are SGDLS and YYNGEE. V was pared by 3 bases and J by 1 base, with 7 bases between. The CDR3 contains 14 residues. CDR3 sequence reads: CASSAQGTNEKLFF. The CDR3 DNA reads as TGTGCCAGCAGCGCCCAGGGAACTAATGAAAAACTGTTTTTT.

This clonotype showed up many times. The J gene is TRBJ2-1, the V gene TRBV7-9; 7 bases are shared with TRBD2. The CDR3 runs 17 residues. Trimming at V came to 5 bases and at J to 1 base, leaving 11 bases not matched to a gene. The germline V gene encodes CDR1 SEHNR and CDR2 FQNEAQ (reference sequence). This chain's CDR3 is CASSPITGGRSYNEQFF. The CDR3 DNA follows: TGTGCCAGCAGCCCCATTACCGGCGGGAGATCCTACAATGAGCAGTTCTTC.

This clonotype was recorded many times. The chain combines TRBV12-3 or TRBV12-4 with TRBJ1-4, with TRBD1 identical over 7 bases. This CDR3 region has 14 residues. V shed 5 bases, J shed 4 bases, and the junction held 4 bases outside the gene matches. Written as DNA, the CDR3 is TGTGCCAGCAGTGAGCCAGGGGGTAATGAAAAACTGTTTTTT. Its protein product is CASSEPGGNEKLFF.

This clonotype was seen many times. The rearrangement uses TRBV20-1 and TRBJ2-3; D is uncertain. Trimming took 7 bases from V and 6 from J, leaving 11 bases between them. In germline, CDR1 is DFQATT, CDR2 SNEGSKA (reference sequence). The length of the CDR3 is 11 residues. CDR3 sequence: CSVIGPDTQYF. The CDR3 nucleotides are TGCAGTGTCATAGGACCGGATACGCAGTATTTT.

This clonotype was found many times. The junction does not match germline at one end; this may be a read error. J is TRBJ2-7 and V is TRBV4-1, with D perhaps TRBD2 (5 bases). The CDR3 spans 15 residues. Germline CDR1 MGHRA, CDR2 YSYEKL. The CDR3 coding sequence is TGTGCCAGCAGCCAAGATCCGGGAAGCTCCTACGAGCAGTACTTC. Translating gives CASSQDPGSSYEQYF.

Remarks on this clonotype: A much bigger clone sits one base away, suggesting this may be a read error. The V and J genes are TRBV5-1 and TRBJ2-2; tentatively, D is TRBD1 (6 bases). V lost 2 bases and J 7 bases, leaving 12 bases between the germline ends. The CDR3 is 14 amino acids. Germline loops: CDR1 SGHRS, CDR2 YFSETQ. CDR3 sequence: CASSLNRANGELFF. The CDR3 nucleotides read TGCGCCAGCAGCTTAAACAGGGCGAACGGGGAGCTGTTTTTT. Drawing the rest from reference TRBV5-1 and TRBJ2-2, the complete variable domain is KAGVTQTPRYLIKTRGQQVTLSCSPISGHRSVSWYQQTPGQGLQFLFEYFSETQRNKGNFPGRFSGRQFSNSRSEMNVSTLELGDSALYLCASSLNRANGELFFGEGSRLTVL.

This chain connects TRBV5-1 to TRBJ2-3; TRBD1 might be the D (5 bases). The V end lost 4 bases, the J end lost 2 bases, and 14 bases lay between the germline ends. The CDR3 is 15 amino acids. Germline V gene sequence: CDR1 SGHRS, CDR2 YFSETQ. CDR3 DNA sequence: TGCGCCAGCAGCCTCCAGGGAATTCCCACAGATACGCAGTATTTT. Translated, it gives CASSLQGIPTDTQYF.

The chain couples TRBV13 to TRBJ2-5; the D gene is possibly TRBD1 (5 bases). This CDR3 comprises 15 residues. Trimming shortened V by 4 bases and J by 5 bases, and 17 bases separated the two germline ends. The germline CDR1 and CDR2 sequences are PRHDT and FYEKMQ (reference sequence). CDR3 nucleotides: TGTGCCAGCAGCTCTGGGGTAGTAAAGGGGGAGACCCAGTACTTC. This codes for CASSSGVVKGETQYF.

The table lists this clonotype with a few counts. CDR3 residues: CASSLGTSGQLQYF. The DNA of the CDR3 is TGTGCCAGCAGTTTAGGGACTAGCGGCCAGTTGCAGTACTTC. The J gene is TRBJ2-7, the V gene TRBV27, with 11 bases matching TRBD2. The CDR3 runs to 14 residues. Germline V gene data show CDR1 as MNHEY and CDR2 as SMNVEV (reference sequence). V shed 2 bases, J shed 9 bases, and the junction held 6 bases outside the gene matches.

V usage is TRBV24-1 and J usage is TRBJ1-5; no clear D gene. V shed 4 bases and J shed 8 bases, with 8 bases lying between them. Germline V gene sequence: CDR1 KGHDR, CDR2 SFDVKD. There are 12 residues in the CDR3. The CDR3 region is CATSDPDKPQHF. CDR3 sequence (DNA): TGTGCCACCAGTGACCCAGACAAGCCCCAGCATTTT.

This clonotype has at least ten counts. CDR3 DNA: TGCGCCAGCAGCTTGGGGCCGCCTTCACAAGAGACCCAGTACTTC. Translating it yields CASSLGPPSQETQYF. The chain recombines TRBV5-1 with TRBJ2-5; D uncertain. The CDR3 has 15 amino acids. Trimming removed 0 bases at V and 2 bases at J, with 11 bases between. Germline loops: CDR1 SGHRS, CDR2 YFSETQ.

In DNA form, the CDR3 reads TGCAGTGGTACTCGACTAGCCGGCGCAGATACGCAGTATTTT. This encodes CSGTRLAGADTQYF. The chain recombines TRBV20-1 with TRBJ2-3, with 7 bases fitting TRBD2. Trimming cost V 7 bases and J 4 bases; bases outside gene matches: 11. CDR1 and CDR2 from the germline V gene are DFQATT and SNEGSKA (reference sequence). This CDR3 spans 14 amino acids.